These 30 T cell receptor beta chains came from one sample sequenced in a study of blood T cell repertoires in COVID-19. Profiling relied on immunoSEQ multiplex PCR, and the TCRdb table lists in-frame clones only, not all of them. The table includes 200,000 to 250,000 clones, 75% to 85% detected once. The sequenced sample consisted of peripheral blood. Every receptor here comes from a woman in her seventies with COVID-19, enrolled during active disease.

This clone was observed once. The V call is TRBV9, the J call TRBJ1-4; 10 bases are a match to TRBD1. There are 17 residues in the CDR3. Germline assignment: CDR1 SGDLS and CDR2 YYNGEE. V lost 2 bases, J lost 5 bases, and 9 bases stayed unmatched. For the CDR3, the DNA is TGTGCCAGCAGCGTTGGGACAGGGGACGGATTGAATGAAAAACTGTTTTTT. It translates to CASSVGTGDGLNEKLFF.

The rearrangement uses TRBV6-5 and TRBJ1-3, with D possibly matching TRBD1 (5 bases). The germline V gene has CDR1 MNHEY and CDR2 SVGAGI. The CDR3 spans 14 residues. V lost 7 bases and J 2 bases, leaving 12 bases between the germline ends. CDR3 in amino acids: CASTGFRTGNTIYF. DNA for the CDR3: TGTGCCAGCACAGGGTTCCGAACTGGAAACACCATATATTTT.

The V call is TRBV7-9, the J call TRBJ1-4, with unresolved D. This CDR3 is 16 amino acids long. Trimming stripped 5 bases from V and 2 bases from J, with 15 bases between. Per the germline V gene, CDR1 is SEHNR and CDR2 is FQNEAQ (reference sequence). CDR3 DNA: TGTGCCAGCAGCGCCCCGAGGGCTACGACTAATGAAAAACTGTTTTTT. It translates to CASSAPRATTNEKLFF.

This clone showed up just a few times. The rearrangement uses TRBV5-4 and TRBJ1-4; 9 positions agree with TRBD1. The CDR3 is made up of 15 amino acids. The V gene end was trimmed by 0 bases and the J gene end by 8 bases; junction bases not matched to a gene: 5. Germline V gives CDR1 SGHNT, CDR2 YYREEE (reference sequence). Here the CDR3 reads CASSLGTGAAEKLFF. The CDR3 DNA is TGTGCCAGCAGCTTGGGGACAGGGGCTGCCGAAAAACTGTTTTTT.

The chain joins TRBV6-4 to TRBJ2-1; TRBD2 might be the D (6 bases). This CDR3 contains 16 residues. V was shortened by 4 bases and J by 7 bases, with 20 bases between the two germline ends. Germline assignment: CDR1 MRHNA and CDR2 SNTAGT. The CDR3 DNA sequence: TGTGCCAGCAGTGCAATCCCCGGGACTCCAACTAATGAGCAGTTCTTC. Its protein product is CASSAIPGTPTNEQFF.

This chain links TRBV24-1 with TRBJ1-1; D remains unclear. CDR1 is KGHDR and CDR2 is SFDVKD in the germline V gene. This CDR3 is built from 12 residues. V was clipped by 11 bases and J by 1 base, with 10 bases between them. For the CDR3, the DNA is TGTGCCATCGAAGACAAGAACACTGAAGCTTTCTTT. This translates into CAIEDKNTEAFF.

Remarks on this clone: One end of the junction is discordant with germline, which a read error may explain. V usage is TRBV7-7 and J usage is TRBJ2-7, with 10 nucleotides matching TRBD1. CDR3 length: 15 amino acids. The germline V gene encodes CDR1 SSHAT and CDR2 FNYEAQ (reference sequence). The CDR3 loop is CASSLGDRGLYEQYF. The CDR3 region has the DNA TGTGCTAGCAGCTTAGGGGACAGGGGCTTATACGAGCAGTACTTC.

The rearrangement uses TRBV24-1 and TRBJ1-1; 10 bases are a match to TRBD1. V gave up 2 bases and J gave up 3 bases; unmatched junction bases: 5. Looked up from germline, CDR1 is KGHDR and CDR2 is SFDVKD. The CDR3 is 16 residues long. CDR3 DNA: TGTGCCACCAGTGATTGGGACAGGGGCATCGACACTGAAGCTTTCTTT. It translates to CATSDWDRGIDTEAFF.

The chain is built from TRBV6-5 and TRBJ1-4; D is perhaps TRBD1 (5 bases). V lost 2 bases and J 0 bases, leaving 10 bases between the germline ends. Germline CDR1 reads MNHEY; CDR2 reads SVGAGI. This CDR3 contains 16 residues. Here the CDR3 reads CASSYTGGTTNEKLFF. Here the CDR3 DNA reads TGTGCCAGCAGTTACACGGGGGGAACAACTAATGAAAAACTGTTTTTT.

The rearrangement joins TRBV27 to TRBJ1-4, with a weak D call TRBD1 (5 bases). The CDR3 sequence is 13 residues long. Per germline, CDR1 MNHEY and CDR2 SMNVEV (reference sequence). The V end was cut by 3 bases, the J end by 7 bases, with 9 bases between. The CDR3 protein is CASSFRRAEKLFF. The CDR3 region has the DNA TGTGCCAGCAGTTTCCGCAGGGCTGAAAAACTGTTTTTT.

The chain combines TRBV25-1 with TRBJ1-1; TRBD1 might be the D (6 bases). Germline V lookup: CDR1 MGHDK, CDR2 SYGVNS. The CDR3 is 15 residues long. Trimming shortened V by 3 bases and J by 4 bases, and 15 bases separated the two germline ends. This CDR3 is CASSEGAQGFTEAFF. Here the CDR3 DNA reads TGTGCCAGCAGTGAGGGGGCTCAGGGGTTCACTGAAGCTTTCTTT.

This clone was detected once. The genes are TRBV5-6 and TRBJ2-2; 7 positions agree with TRBD1. J was trimmed by 2 bases and V by 3 bases; bases with no gene match: 7. CDR1 and CDR2 (germline): SGHDT, YYEEEE. The CDR3 consists of 16 residues. CDR3 sequence reads: CASSSDRQGNTGELFF. CDR3 bases: TGTGCCAGCAGCTCGGATAGACAGGGAAACACCGGGGAGCTGTTTTTT.

This chain connects TRBV6-5 to TRBJ2-7, with 12 bases lining up with TRBD1. Trimming cost V 10 bases and J 5 bases; bases outside gene matches: 12. Germline CDR1 MNHEY, CDR2 SVGAGI. This CDR3 is built from 15 residues. CDR3 loop: CATRDWDRGHHEQYF. The CDR3 DNA reads as TGTGCCACCAGGGACTGGGACAGGGGGCACCACGAGCAGTACTTC.

The chain carries TRBV7-9 and TRBJ2-2; D perhaps matches TRBD1 (6 bases). Trimming left V 3 bases short and J 3 bases short, with 17 bases between. CDR1 is SEHNR and CDR2 is FQNEAQ in the germline V gene (reference sequence). This CDR3 spans 17 amino acids. Written as DNA, the CDR3 is TGTGCCAGCAGCTTTATTTGGCGACAGGCCGACACCGGGGAGCTGTTTTTT. Its translation: CASSFIWRQADTGELFF.

The V call is TRBV15, the J call TRBJ1-5; TRBD1 might be the D (5 bases). The CDR3 consists of 15 residues. The germline V and J ends were trimmed by 1 base and 6 bases, with 13 bases remaining between them. Germline assignment: CDR1 LNHNV and CDR2 YYDKDF (reference sequence). The CDR3 coding sequence is TGTGCCACCAGCAGAGGCGGCAGGGTTCCTCAGCCCCAGCATTTT. Translated, it gives CATSRGGRVPQPQHF.

The chain employs TRBV18 and TRBJ2-1; D may be TRBD2 (6 bases). Trimming left V 3 bases short and J 4 bases short, with 16 bases between. This CDR3 is 16 amino acids long. Looked up from germline, CDR1 is KGHSH and CDR2 is LQKENI. The CDR3 reads CASSPGGADFYNEQFF. CDR3 sequence (DNA): TGTGCCAGCTCACCGGGAGGAGCGGATTTTTACAATGAGCAGTTCTTC.

This chain uses TRBV7-2 with TRBJ1-3; 7 positions agree with TRBD1. This CDR3 region has 17 residues. The V segment lost 5 bases and the J segment 4 bases; nucleotides outside the gene matches: 14. The V gene's germline CDR1 is SGHTA and CDR2 FQGNSA. In DNA form, the CDR3 reads TGTGCCAGCAGCCAAGAACAGGGCTCCAGGGGGGGAAACACCATATATTTT. It encodes CASSQEQGSRGGNTIYF.

J is TRBJ2-3 and V is TRBV10-3; D is perhaps TRBD2 (6 bases). Trimming cost V 2 bases and J 3 bases, with 12 bases left between them. The CDR3 spans 15 residues. The germline V gene encodes CDR1 ENHRY and CDR2 SYGVKD. Written as DNA, the CDR3 is TGTGCCATCAGTGAGCAGCTAGCGAGAACAGATACGCAGTATTTT. This translates into CAISEQLARTDTQYF.

The chain is built from TRBV11-3 and TRBJ1-1; TRBD1 agrees at 7 bases. V gave up 6 bases and J gave up 0 bases; unmatched junction bases: 10. Per the germline V gene, CDR1 is SGHNT and CDR2 is YENEEA. The CDR3 totals 16 residues. In DNA, the CDR3 is TGTGCCAGCAGTCCACGGACAGGAAACATGAACACTGAAGCTTTCTTT. It yields the protein CASSPRTGNMNTEAFF.

This clone was seen more than once but under ten times. CDR3 region: CASSSYPDEQYF. CDR3 coding DNA: TGTGCCAGCAGTTCGTACCCGGACGAGCAGTACTTC. This chain joins TRBV12-3 or TRBV12-4 and TRBJ2-7, with D uncertain. This CDR3 region has 12 residues. V lost 4 bases to trimming and J lost 5 bases, with 9 bases between them.

The chain links TRBV18 to TRBJ2-7; 7 bases map to TRBD2. Germline-derived CDR1 and CDR2 are KGHSH and LQKENI. The CDR3 has 14 amino acids. Losses at the gene ends were 2 bases for V and 2 bases for J; bases not matched to a gene: 3. As DNA, the CDR3 is TGTGCCAGCTCACCAGGGGGGGGACCCTACGAGCAGTACTTC. As protein: CASSPGGGPYEQYF.

V and J are TRBV14 and TRBJ2-7, with 7 bases identical to TRBD2. Germline V gene lookup returns CDR1 SGHDN and CDR2 FVKESK. The CDR3 is 15 amino acids. V shed 4 bases and J 0 bases; nucleotides not matched to a gene: 6. This CDR3 reads CASSPASGLSYEQYF. CDR3 DNA sequence: TGTGCCAGCAGCCCCGCTAGCGGCCTCTCCTACGAGCAGTACTTC.

The V call is TRBV7-8, the J call TRBJ2-3; 15 bases align to TRBD2. With V trimmed by 3 bases and J by 0 bases, 13 bases remained unmatched. Germline CDR1 SGHVS, CDR2 FQNEAQ. This CDR3 has 21 residues. DNA of the CDR3: TGTGCCAGCAGCTTGTACGGGGGGGGACTAGCGGGAGGAGGAAGCACAGATACGCAGTATTTT. Amino acids: CASSLYGGGLAGGGSTDTQYF.

This clone appeared many times. The J gene is TRBJ2-7, the V gene TRBV7-3, with TRBD2 as a possible D gene (6 bases). Trimming pared 2 bases from V and 0 bases from J, leaving 11 bases between. Per germline, CDR1 SGHTA and CDR2 FQGTGA. The CDR3 loop spans 15 amino acids. CDR3 nucleotide sequence: TGTGCCAGCAGCTTACAGGAGGGTAGCTCCTACGAGCAGTACTTC. It yields the protein CASSLQEGSSYEQYF. Looking up the rest from reference TRBV7-3 and TRBJ2-7 gives the full variable domain: GAGVSQTPSNKVTEKGKYVELRCDPISGHTALYWYRQSLGQGPEFLIYFQGTGAADDSGLPNDRFFAVRPEGSVSTLKIQRTERGDSAVYLCASSLQEGSSYEQYFGPGTRLTVT.

The table lists this clone with a count of one. This chain connects TRBV5-4 to TRBJ2-3; D might be TRBD2 (6 bases). Trimming took 0 bases from V and 5 from J, leaving 16 bases between them. The germline V gene encodes CDR1 SGHNT and CDR2 YYREEE (reference sequence). The CDR3 sequence is 16 residues long. CDR3 coding DNA: TGTGCCAGCAGCTTGGATAGTGGGAGGACGGGAGATACGCAGTATTTT. Its protein product is CASSLDSGRTGDTQYF.

The chain carries TRBV6-2 or TRBV6-3 and TRBJ1-6; TRBD1 aligns across 10 bases. This CDR3 has 15 residues. The junction had 5 bases not matched to a gene; V was cut back by 5 bases and J by 7 bases. Germline CDR1 is MNHEY and CDR2 is SVGEGT. The CDR3 region has the DNA TGTGCCAGCAGTACCCGGGGACAGGGGAATTCACCCCTCCACTTT. This gives the protein CASSTRGQGNSPLHF.

V and J are TRBV3-1 (or the pseudogene TRBV3-2) and TRBJ1-2, with 8 bases lining up with TRBD1. The germline gives CDR1 LGHDT, CDR2 YNNKEL (reference sequence). V was pared by 4 bases and J by 4 bases, with 17 bases of the junction left unmatched. CDR3 size: 18 residues. The CDR3 loop reads CASSPERSPTGGFYGYTF. CDR3 coding DNA: TGTGCCAGCAGCCCAGAACGGTCCCCCACAGGGGGTTTCTATGGCTACACCTTC.

The chain combines TRBV19 with TRBJ1-3, with D tentatively TRBD1 (5 bases). Trimming stripped 5 bases from V and 6 bases from J, with 11 bases between. Germline loops: CDR1 LNHDA, CDR2 SQIVND (reference sequence). This CDR3 has 13 amino acids. The CDR3, as DNA: TGTGCCAGTAGTGGCCAAGGGGAAAACACCATATATTTT. Translation: CASSGQGENTIYF.

The chain combines TRBV18 with TRBJ1-1, with a tentative D call TRBD1 (6 bases). Germline V gene sequence: CDR1 KGHSH, CDR2 LQKENI. Trimming cost V 4 bases and J 0 bases, with 12 bases left between them. This CDR3 contains 15 residues. Here the CDR3 DNA reads TGTGCCAGCTCACACAACAGGGTGGTGAACACTGAAGCTTTCTTT. Translating gives CASSHNRVVNTEAFF.

As DNA, the CDR3 is TGTGCCAGCAAACTACGGACAGCGAACACCGGGGAGCTGTTTTTT. Its protein is CASKLRTANTGELFF. The chain uses TRBV6-6 and TRBJ2-2; D perhaps matches TRBD1 (6 bases). This CDR3 has 15 residues. Germline values: CDR1 MNHNY, CDR2 SVGAGI (reference sequence). Trimming shortened V by 7 bases and J by 0 bases, and 12 bases separated the two germline ends.